Listed below are T cell receptor beta chains from one sample, sequenced in a study of OX40 agonist ivuxolimab in advanced cancers. The protocol was immunoSEQ multiplex PCR, while the TCRdb copy is restricted to in-frame clones and leaves out a portion. The sample holds some 69,000 clones, just over 85% seen once. The sample here was CD4+ or CD8+ T cells sorted from blood, taken in a trial of the OX40 agonist ivuxolimab. All receptors derive from an adult with an advanced solid tumor such as melanoma, head and neck, liver or kidney cancer. Each CDR3 is given with its conserved first and last residue. A D gene is named only where the DNA matches it firmly. Some rows mark clone size as missing; the rest say once, few, many or name a class of expanded clone.

D gene: .; J gene: TRBJ1-6; V gene: TRBV30; clone size: .; CDR3 protein: CAWSPLGSSYNSPLHF; CDR3 DNA: TGTGCCTGGAGTCCTCTGGGGAGCTCCTATAATTCACCCCTCCACTTT
D gene: TRBD2; J gene: TRBJ2-3; V gene: TRBV4-2; clone size: .; CDR3 protein: CASSQGTSGGRTDTQYF; CDR3 DNA: TGTGCCAGCAGCCAGGGGACTAGCGGGGGGCGCACAGATACGCAGTATTTT
D gene: TRBD2; J gene: TRBJ2-3; V gene: TRBV10-3; clone size: .; CDR3 protein: CAITKTSGRADTQYF; CDR3 DNA: TGTGCCATCACTAAGACTAGCGGGAGGGCAGATACGCAGTATTTT
D gene: TRBD1; J gene: TRBJ2-3; V gene: TRBV6-6; clone size: .; CDR3 protein: CASSIRQGGAWDTQYF; CDR3 DNA: TGTGCCAGCAGCATTCGACAGGGGGGGGCGTGGGATACGCAGTATTTT
D gene: TRBD2; J gene: TRBJ2-2; V gene: TRBV4-2; clone size: .; CDR3 protein: CASSQSSTSGGMNTGELFF; CDR3 DNA: TGTGCCAGCAGCCAGTCCTCTACTAGCGGGGGGATGAACACCGGGGAGCTGTTTTTT
D gene: .; J gene: TRBJ2-1; V gene: TRBV6-5; clone size: .; CDR3 protein: CASSARTRRRDEQFF; CDR3 DNA: TGTGCCAGCAGCGCTCGGACTCGGAGACGGGATGAGCAGTTCTTC
D gene: TRBD2; J gene: TRBJ2-1; V gene: TRBV5-1; clone size: .; CDR3 protein: CASSDRSGGAIDEQFF; CDR3 DNA: TGCGCCAGCAGCGATCGTAGCGGGGGGGCCATCGACGAGCAGTTCTTC
D gene: .; J gene: TRBJ1-5; V gene: TRBV28; clone size: .; CDR3 protein: CASRSYSNQPQHF; CDR3 DNA: TGTGCCAGCAGATCATATAGCAATCAGCCCCAGCATTTT
D gene: .; J gene: TRBJ1-3; V gene: TRBV30; clone size: .; CDR3 protein: CAWSSSPTSTGNTIYF; CDR3 DNA: TGTGCCTGGAGTTCTTCCCCAACCTCGACTGGAAACACCATATATTTT
D gene: .; J gene: TRBJ2-1; V gene: TRBV10-2; clone size: .; CDR3 protein: CASSARLVVDEQFF; CDR3 DNA: TGCGCCAGCAGTGCGCGACTAGTCGTCGATGAGCAGTTCTTC
D gene: .; J gene: TRBJ2-3; V gene: TRBV30; clone size: .; CDR3 protein: CAWSVGGEDTQYF; CDR3 DNA: TGTGCCTGGAGTGTAGGGGGGGAAGATACGCAGTATTTT
D gene: .; J gene: TRBJ2-7; V gene: TRBV11-2; clone size: .; CDR3 protein: CASVGTQGYEQYF; CDR3 DNA: TGTGCCAGCGTCGGGACGCAGGGTTACGAGCAGTACTTC
D gene: .; J gene: TRBJ1-4; V gene: TRBV28; clone size: .; CDR3 protein: CASAEATGREVEKLFF; CDR3 DNA: TGTGCCAGCGCCGAGGCTACAGGGAGGGAAGTTGAAAAACTGTTTTTT
D gene: .; J gene: TRBJ1-3; V gene: TRBV28; clone size: .; CDR3 protein: CASSPPGSRSGNTIYF; CDR3 DNA: TGTGCCAGCAGTCCCCCGGGCAGTCGCTCTGGAAACACCATATATTTT
D gene: TRBD1; J gene: TRBJ2-7; V gene: TRBV4-1; clone size: .; CDR3 protein: CASSLDRGYEQYF; CDR3 DNA: TGCGCCAGCAGCCTCGACAGGGGATACGAGCAGTACTTC
D gene: .; J gene: TRBJ2-5; V gene: TRBV28; clone size: .; CDR3 protein: CASSLKTGAPETQYF; CDR3 DNA: TGTGCCAGCAGTTTAAAGACGGGGGCCCCGGAGACCCAGTACTTC
D gene: .; J gene: TRBJ1-1; V gene: TRBV6-1; clone size: .; CDR3 protein: CASLGNRGLEAFF; CDR3 DNA: TGTGCCAGCCTCGGAAATCGGGGGCTTGAAGCTTTCTTT
D gene: .; J gene: TRBJ1-1; V gene: TRBV18; clone size: .; CDR3 protein: CASSPQGNTEAFF; CDR3 DNA: TGTGCCAGCTCACCGCAGGGGAACACTGAAGCTTTCTTT
D gene: TRBD1; J gene: TRBJ2-3; V gene: TRBV7-9; clone size: once; CDR3 protein: CASSRGQGAHRADTQYF; CDR3 DNA: TGTGCCAGCAGCCGCGGCCAGGGGGCGCATCGGGCAGATACGCAGTATTTT
D gene: TRBD1; J gene: TRBJ2-7; V gene: TRBV10-3; clone size: .; CDR3 protein: CAISAPPGTGGSYEQYF; CDR3 DNA: TGTGCCATCAGTGCGCCCCCGGGGACAGGGGGATCCTACGAGCAGTACTTC
D gene: .; J gene: TRBJ2-5; V gene: TRBV5-1; clone size: .; CDR3 protein: CASGLAGGERRETQYF; CDR3 DNA: TGCGCCAGCGGCTTGGCCGGAGGGGAGAGGCGGGAGACCCAGTACTTC
D gene: TRBD2; J gene: TRBJ2-2; V gene: TRBV4-1; clone size: .; CDR3 protein: CASSGGSTSGRAGELFF; CDR3 DNA: TGCGCCAGCAGCGGCGGGTCCACTAGCGGGAGAGCCGGGGAGCTGTTTTTT
D gene: .; J gene: TRBJ2-7; V gene: TRBV2; clone size: .; CDR3 protein: CASSSDSPYEQYF; CDR3 DNA: TGTGCCAGCAGCTCTGACAGCCCCTACGAGCAGTACTTC
D gene: TRBD1; J gene: TRBJ1-1; V gene: TRBV29-1; clone size: .; CDR3 protein: CSARTGGTEAFF; CDR3 DNA: TGCAGCGCTAGGACAGGGGGGACTGAAGCTTTCTTT
D gene: .; J gene: TRBJ2-6; V gene: TRBV5-1; clone size: .; CDR3 protein: CASSSGGSNSGANVLTF; CDR3 DNA: TGCGCCAGCAGCTCTGGGGGTTCGAACTCTGGGGCCAACGTCCTGACTTTC
D gene: .; J gene: TRBJ2-2; V gene: TRBV19; clone size: .; CDR3 protein: CASKGVAEFYTGELFF; CDR3 DNA: TGTGCCAGTAAGGGTGTAGCGGAATTCTACACCGGGGAGCTGTTTTTT
D gene: TRBD1; J gene: TRBJ1-1; V gene: TRBV6-6; clone size: once; CDR3 protein: CASSSHSQGAEAFF; CDR3 DNA: TGTGCCAGCAGTTCCCATTCCCAGGGGGCTGAAGCTTTCTTT
D gene: .; J gene: TRBJ1-2; V gene: TRBV11-3; clone size: .; CDR3 protein: CASSLDEGGYTF; CDR3 DNA: TGTGCCAGCAGCTTAGATGAGGGAGGCTACACCTTC
D gene: .; J gene: TRBJ2-7; V gene: TRBV7-2; clone size: once; CDR3 protein: CASSLRGEQYF; CDR3 DNA: TGTGCCAGCAGCTTAAGAGGGGAGCAGTACTTC
D gene: TRBD1; J gene: TRBJ2-3; V gene: TRBV6-1; clone size: .; CDR3 protein: CASSERGQGTADTQYF; CDR3 DNA: TGTGCCAGCAGTGAAAGGGGACAGGGGACGGCAGATACGCAGTATTTT
D gene: TRBD1; J gene: TRBJ1-2; V gene: TRBV6-1; clone size: .; CDR3 protein: CASSEDTGARGYTF; CDR3 DNA: TGTGCCAGCAGTGAAGATACAGGGGCGAGAGGCTACACCTTC
D gene: .; J gene: TRBJ2-2; V gene: TRBV19; clone size: .; CDR3 protein: CASSISGGTGELFF; CDR3 DNA: TGTGCCAGTAGTATATCTGGAGGGACCGGGGAGCTGTTTTTT
D gene: .; J gene: TRBJ2-7; V gene: TRBV4-1; clone size: .; CDR3 protein: CASSRGGKGRGTTTSEQYF; CDR3 DNA: TGCGCCAGCAGCAGGGGGGGAAAGGGTCGGGGCACGACCACGAGCGAGCAGTACTTC
D gene: TRBD1; J gene: TRBJ1-4; V gene: TRBV7-9; clone size: .; CDR3 protein: CASSLGDRDEKLFF; CDR3 DNA: TGTGCCAGCAGCTTAGGGGACAGGGATGAAAAACTGTTTTTT
D gene: TRBD2; J gene: TRBJ2-5; V gene: TRBV19; clone size: .; CDR3 protein: CASSITGGGETQYF; CDR3 DNA: TGTGCCAGTAGTATCACGGGAGGGGGGGAGACCCAGTACTTC
D gene: .; J gene: TRBJ1-1; V gene: TRBV28; clone size: once; CDR3 protein: CASSLDGDVGTEAFF; CDR3 DNA: TGTGCCAGCAGTTTGGACGGAGACGTCGGCACTGAAGCTTTCTTT
D gene: .; J gene: TRBJ1-1; V gene: TRBV2; clone size: .; CDR3 protein: CASNDPNTEAFF; CDR3 DNA: TGTGCCAGCAATGACCCGAACACTGAAGCTTTCTTT
D gene: TRBD2; J gene: TRBJ2-5; V gene: TRBV11-3; clone size: .; CDR3 protein: CASSPPLAGAETQYF; CDR3 DNA: TGTGCCAGCAGCCCCCCCCTAGCGGGAGCAGAGACCCAGTACTTC
D gene: .; J gene: TRBJ1-5; V gene: TRBV28; clone size: .; CDR3 protein: CASSPRDAGWQPQHF; CDR3 DNA: TGTGCCAGCAGCCCCCGGGACGCCGGATGGCAGCCCCAGCATTTT
D gene: .; J gene: TRBJ1-5; V gene: TRBV5-1; clone size: .; CDR3 protein: CASSMDRDQPQHF; CDR3 DNA: TGCGCCAGCAGCATGGACAGAGATCAGCCCCAGCATTTT
D gene: .; J gene: TRBJ1-1; V gene: TRBV10-3; clone size: few; CDR3 protein: CAISALGQTQNTEAFF; CDR3 DNA: TGTGCCATCAGCGCTCTCGGACAGACCCAGAACACTGAAGCTTTCTTT
D gene: .; J gene: TRBJ2-2; V gene: TRBV14; clone size: .; CDR3 protein: CASNWDPTGELFF; CDR3 DNA: TGTGCCAGCAACTGGGATCCAACCGGGGAGCTGTTTTTT
D gene: TRBD1; J gene: TRBJ2-1; V gene: TRBV11-3; clone size: .; CDR3 protein: CASSWIVWGQKGGNEQFF; CDR3 DNA: TGTGCCAGCAGCTGGATTGTTTGGGGACAGAAGGGTGGGAATGAGCAGTTCTTC
D gene: .; J gene: TRBJ2-3; V gene: TRBV6-5; clone size: .; CDR3 protein: CASSYLRGPSTDTQYF; CDR3 DNA: TGTGCCAGCAGTTACCTCCGGGGCCCGAGCACAGATACGCAGTATTTT
D gene: TRBD1; J gene: TRBJ1-4; V gene: TRBV5-1; clone size: .; CDR3 protein: CASSPGQVNEKLFF; CDR3 DNA: TGCGCCAGCAGCCCGGGACAGGTCAATGAAAAACTGTTTTTT
D gene: .; J gene: TRBJ2-3; V gene: TRBV6-6; clone size: .; CDR3 protein: CASRDGQSTDTQYF; CDR3 DNA: TGTGCCAGCAGAGACGGACAGAGCACAGATACGCAGTATTTT
D gene: .; J gene: TRBJ2-1; V gene: TRBV6-5; clone size: .; CDR3 protein: CASSDTLSYEQFF; CDR3 DNA: TGTGCCAGCAGTGACACCCTCAGCTATGAGCAGTTCTTC
D gene: TRBD1; J gene: TRBJ2-7; V gene: TRBV12-5; clone size: once; CDR3 protein: CASGLFTGGPYEQYF; CDR3 DNA: TGTGCTAGTGGTTTGTTTACAGGGGGGCCTTACGAGCAGTACTTC
D gene: TRBD1; J gene: TRBJ1-3; V gene: TRBV5-1; clone size: .; CDR3 protein: CASSSTGDSGNTIYF; CDR3 DNA: TGTGCCAGCAGCTCTACAGGGGACTCTGGAAACACCATATATTTT
D gene: .; J gene: TRBJ1-2; V gene: TRBV5-1; clone size: .; CDR3 protein: CASSANIQGAYGYTF; CDR3 DNA: TGCGCCAGCAGCGCGAATATACAGGGAGCGTATGGCTACACCTTC
D gene: TRBD2; J gene: TRBJ2-3; V gene: TRBV5-4; clone size: .; CDR3 protein: CASSLGGSGESTDTQYF; CDR3 DNA: TGTGCCAGCAGCTTGGGGGGTAGCGGGGAAAGCACAGATACGCAGTATTTT